One sample yielded the 5 T cell receptor beta chains listed below, sequenced in a study of cytomegalovirus exposure and HLA in healthy donors. The PCR ran on 60 Vbeta and 13 Jbeta primers. The repertoire was sequenced with immunoSEQ multiplex PCR; TCRdb's copy has only in-frame clones and lacks some. The sample shows 80,000 to 130,000 clones, roughly 83% of them seen only once. Sequencing was carried out using PBMCs. Every receptor here comes from a female donor in good health and CMV-seropositive.

V gene TRBV10-1 combines with J gene TRBJ1-1; perhaps TRBD1 as D (6 bases). V was clipped by 9 bases and J by 8 bases, with 13 bases between them. The CDR3 is 11 residues long. CDR1 is WNHNN, CDR2 SYGVQD, per germline (reference sequence). Here the CDR3 DNA reads TGCGCCAGTCGGGGGGGCCCCGAAGCTTTCTTT. It specifies CASRGGPEAFF.

Here the CDR3 reads CASSIQGQGRYYGYTF. CDR3 coding DNA: TGTGCCAGTAGTATACAGGGACAGGGACGTTACTATGGCTACACCTTC. This chain uses TRBV19 with TRBJ1-2; 9 positions match TRBD1. CDR3 length equals 16 residues. V gave up 2 bases and J gave up 3 bases; unmatched junction bases: 7. Germline V gives CDR1 LNHDA, CDR2 SQIVND (reference sequence).

V gene TRBV7-2 combines with J gene TRBJ2-4, with 12 bases matching TRBD2. Germline CDR1 reads SGHTA; CDR2 reads FQGNSA. The CDR3 runs 19 residues. Losses at the gene ends were 1 base for V and 2 bases for J; bases not matched to a gene: 9. Here the CDR3 DNA reads TGTGCCAGCAGCTTAGATCGACTAGCGGGAGCGGGGACCAAAAACATTCAGTACTTC. It codes for CASSLDRLAGAGTKNIQYF.

The chain joins TRBV6-5 to TRBJ2-1; D not resolved. The length of the CDR3 is 15 residues. Germline CDR1 reads MNHEY; CDR2 reads SVGAGI. V was clipped by 7 bases and J by 0 bases, with 13 bases between them. The CDR3 nucleotides read TGTGCCAGCACCTTGACACCGAGCTCCTACAATGAGCAGTTCTTC. This translates into CASTLTPSSYNEQFF.

The chain links TRBV6-1 to TRBJ2-7, with no clear D. Germline loops: CDR1 MNHNS, CDR2 SASEGT. CDR3 size: 13 residues. The V gene lost 0 bases and the J gene lost 2 bases, with 5 bases spanning the gap. CDR3 sequence (DNA): TGTGCCAGCAGTGAAGCAGCCGCCTACGAGCAGTACTTC. It specifies CASSEAAAYEQYF.